Below, 14 T cell receptor beta chains from the same sample are listed, as sequenced in a study of CD8+CD57+ T cells in acquired aplastic anemia. In patients chosen for sequencing, flow cytometry had shown CD8+CD57+ cell expansion. Genomic DNA, serving as template, underwent TCR beta VDJ and CDR3 profiling. TCRdb re-called the reads with MiXCR, one entry per CDR3 protein. Of roughly 180,000 distinct CDR3 sequences listed, about 44% are singletons. Input material: sorted CD4+, CD8+, or CD8+CD57+ T cells (not recorded which) from PBMCs. These receptors were collected from a human donor with aplastic anemia.

This clonotype was found many times. The chain is built from TRBV5-1 and TRBJ2-2; 9 nucleotides agree with TRBD2. V lost 1 base, J lost 7 bases, and 8 bases stayed unmatched. Per the germline V gene, CDR1 is SGHRS and CDR2 is YFSETQ. The CDR3 covers 16 residues. The CDR3 spells CASSLFPSGASGELFF. In DNA form, the CDR3 reads TGCGCCAGCAGCTTGTTCCCTAGCGGGGCCAGCGGGGAGCTGTTTTTT.

The sample holds many counts of this clonotype. The chain is built from TRBV5-1 and TRBJ2-1, with 9 bases lining up with TRBD2. This CDR3 has 17 amino acids. The V segment lost 0 bases and the J segment 5 bases; nucleotides outside the gene matches: 9. The germline gives CDR1 SGHRS, CDR2 YFSETQ. The CDR3 nucleotides are TGCGCCAGCAGCTTGGTTCGCGGGGGGGCCAGCAACAATGAGCAGTTCTTC. Protein sequence: CASSLVRGGASNNEQFF.

This clonotype was detected ten times or more. The CDR3 sequence: CSARDPPRETQYF. CDR3 nucleotide sequence: TGCAGTGCTAGAGATCCGCCGCGCGAGACCCAGTACTTC. V and J are TRBV20-1 and TRBJ2-5; D remains ambiguous. Germline assignment: CDR1 DFQATT and CDR2 SNEGSKA (reference sequence). V gave up 0 bases and J gave up 5 bases, with 10 bases separating them. The CDR3 sequence is 13 residues long.

This clonotype occurred many times. The gene calls are TRBV19 and TRBJ2-1; D is perhaps TRBD1 (6 bases). The CDR3 is 12 amino acids. The V gene lost 9 bases and the J gene lost 6 bases, with 12 bases spanning the gap. Germline CDR1 and CDR2: LNHDA and SQIVND (reference sequence). CDR3 sequence: CASSYRANEQFF. The CDR3 DNA reads as TGTGCCAGCTCTTACAGGGCCAATGAGCAGTTCTTC.

This clonotype was observed many times. The V gene is TRBV12-3 or TRBV12-4, the J gene TRBJ2-2, with D maybe TRBD1 (7 bases). V lost 6 bases, J lost 5 bases, and 16 bases lay in between. There are 15 residues in the CDR3. In DNA, the CDR3 is TGTGCCAGCAGGGAGACAGGGAGGAGAACCGGGGAGCTGTTTTTT. It translates to CASRETGRRTGELFF.

The V call is TRBV7-3, the J call TRBJ2-3; 7 nucleotides agree with TRBD2. Germline V CDR1 and CDR2: SGHTA, FQGTGA. The CDR3 has 15 amino acids. J was trimmed by 4 bases and V by 3 bases; bases with no gene match: 7. CDR3 DNA sequence: TGTGCCAGCAGCTTCGTTAGCGGGTTTGCAGATACGCAGTATTTT. It codes for CASSFVSGFADTQYF. The full variable domain, in which reference TRBV7-3 and TRBJ2-3 provide the parts outside the CDR3, is GAGVSQTPSNKVTEKGKYVELRCDPISGHTALYWYRQSLGQGPEFLIYFQGTGAADDSGLPNDRFFAVRPEGSVSTLKIQRTERGDSAVYLCASSFVSGFADTQYFGPGTRLTVL.

V and J are TRBV6-1 and TRBJ2-2; D is uncertain. V gave up 5 bases and J gave up 1 base, with 20 bases separating them. Germline assignment: CDR1 MNHNS and CDR2 SASEGT. CDR3 size: 18 residues. CDR3 sequence: CASSPQAYRKGNTGELFF. CDR3 coding DNA: TGTGCCAGCAGTCCTCAGGCTTATCGGAAGGGGAACACCGGGGAGCTGTTTTTT.

The V and J genes are TRBV11-2 and TRBJ2-1, with D tentatively TRBD2 (6 bases). Trimming took 1 base from V and 6 from J, leaving 13 bases between them. Per the germline V gene, CDR1 is SGHAT and CDR2 is FQNNGV. CDR3 size: 15 residues. Written as DNA, the CDR3 is TGTGCCAGCAGCTTAGGACCCCTGGAGGGCAATGAGCAGTTCTTC. Translation: CASSLGPLEGNEQFF.

The chain carries TRBV5-1 and TRBJ1-1, with unresolved D. The CDR3 has 15 amino acids. The germline CDR1 and CDR2 sequences are SGHRS and YFSETQ. V was shortened by 3 bases and J by 2 bases, with 14 bases between the two germline ends. The CDR3 here is CASSWTAGSNTEAFF. The DNA for the CDR3 is TGCGCCAGCAGCTGGACTGCCGGGAGTAACACTGAAGCTTTCTTT.

The chain employs TRBV5-1 and TRBJ2-5, with 7 bases lining up with TRBD2. This CDR3 has 15 amino acids. Germline V gene sequence: CDR1 SGHRS, CDR2 YFSETQ. J gave up 1 base and V 5 bases, and 8 bases lay outside the gene matches. The CDR3 is CASSHSGSPQETQYF. As DNA, the CDR3 is TGCGCCAGCAGTCATAGCGGGTCGCCCCAAGAGACCCAGTACTTC.

The chain recombines TRBV10-3 with TRBJ1-2; TRBD1 is a possible D gene (5 bases). V was shortened by 4 bases and J by 1 base, with 7 bases between the two germline ends. This CDR3 is 13 amino acids long. CDR1 is ENHRY and CDR2 is SYGVKD in the germline V gene. CDR3 in DNA: TGTGCCATCAGTGTGACAGTTAACTATGGCTACACCTTC. Amino acid sequence: CAISVTVNYGYTF.

Many counts were recorded for this clonotype. The J gene is TRBJ1-4, the V gene TRBV9; no clear D gene. The ends were cut back, 3 bases at V and 0 bases at J, with 6 bases in the middle. Germline assignment: CDR1 SGDLS and CDR2 YYNGEE. The CDR3 totals 14 residues. The CDR3 DNA is TGTGCCAGCAGCGCTTCTTCAACTAATGAAAAACTGTTTTTT. This sequence encodes CASSASSTNEKLFF.

The rearrangement uses TRBV20-1 and TRBJ2-7, with TRBD1 matching over 8 bases. The CDR3 spans 14 residues. Germline assignment: CDR1 DFQATT and CDR2 SNEGSKA (reference sequence). V dropped 6 bases and J dropped 4; count of bases not matched to a gene: 11. CDR3 nucleotide sequence: TGCAGTGCACAGGGGGGTCAGGGTAAATACGAGCAGTACTTC. It yields the protein CSAQGGQGKYEQYF.

This clonotype has only a few counts. The rearrangement joins TRBV18 to TRBJ2-7; D call uncertain. Germline V CDR1 and CDR2: KGHSH, LQKENI. The CDR3 contains 16 residues. Trimming stripped 4 bases from V and 1 base from J, with 17 bases between. The CDR3, as DNA: TGTGCCAGCTCACGGGTGCAGACAAGTCTTTCCTACGAGCAGTACTTC. Residues: CASSRVQTSLSYEQYF. The full variable domain, completed using reference TRBV18 and TRBJ2-7, is NAGVMQNPRHLVRRRGQEARLRCSPMKGHSHVYWYRQLPEEGLKFMVYLQKENIIDESGMPKERFSAEFPKEGPSILRIQQVVRGDSAAYFCASSRVQTSLSYEQYFGPGTRLTVT.